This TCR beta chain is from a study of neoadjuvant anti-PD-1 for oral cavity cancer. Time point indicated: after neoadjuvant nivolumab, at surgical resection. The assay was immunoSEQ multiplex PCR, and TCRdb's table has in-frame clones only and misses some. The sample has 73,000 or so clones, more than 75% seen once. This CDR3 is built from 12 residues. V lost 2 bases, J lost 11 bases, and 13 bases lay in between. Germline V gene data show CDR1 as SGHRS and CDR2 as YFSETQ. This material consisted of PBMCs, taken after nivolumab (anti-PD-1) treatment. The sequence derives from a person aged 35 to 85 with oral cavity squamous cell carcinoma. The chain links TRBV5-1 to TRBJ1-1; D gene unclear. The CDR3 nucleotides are TGCGCCAGCAGCTTTGACGCCGTCGAGGCTTTCTTT. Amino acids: CASSFDAVEAFF.